This passage covers 24 T cell receptor beta chains from one sample sequenced in a study of blood T cell repertoires in COVID-19. Sequencing was performed with immunoSEQ multiplex PCR; in TCRdb, only in-frame clones are kept and a portion is missing. The profile shows approximately 200,000 clones, about three quarters of them singletons. The sequenced material came from peripheral blood. These receptors came from a woman aged 80 or older with COVID-19, enrolled during active disease.

V and J are TRBV6-1 and TRBJ1-5, with a weak D call TRBD1 (6 bases). The CDR3 runs to 13 residues. Per germline, CDR1 MNHNS and CDR2 SASEGT. The ends were cut back, 1 base at V and 5 bases at J, with 6 bases in the middle. This CDR3 is CASSEDRDQPQHF. In DNA form, the CDR3 reads TGTGCCAGCAGTGAAGACAGGGATCAGCCCCAGCATTTT.

A word on this clone: The same CDR3 can be traced to other DNA sequences in this sample. The V and J genes are TRBV18 and TRBJ2-5; 7 bases match TRBD1. The V segment lost 4 bases and the J segment 2 bases; nucleotides outside the gene matches: 1. This CDR3 is built from 13 residues. Germline CDR1 reads KGHSH; CDR2 reads LQKENI. As DNA, the CDR3 is TGTGCCAGCTCACAGGGGGCTCAAGAGACCCAGTACTTC. Its translation: CASSQGAQETQYF.

CDR3 protein: CASSPRGSNTEAFF. In DNA form, the CDR3 reads TGTGCCAGCAGTCCCAGGGGCTCGAACACTGAAGCTTTCTTT. The chain recombines TRBV6-5 with TRBJ1-1; D might be TRBD1 (6 bases). CDR1 MNHEY and CDR2 SVGAGI come from the germline V gene. Trimming left V 5 bases short and J 1 base short, with 11 bases between. The CDR3 loop spans 14 amino acids.

The V and J genes are TRBV30 and TRBJ1-1; no reliable D call. Trimming removed 3 bases from V and 10 bases from J, with 15 bases in between. CDR1 is GTSNPN and CDR2 is SVGIG in the germline V gene (reference sequence). The CDR3 length is 12 residues. The CDR3 DNA sequence: TGTGCCTGGAGCACGGGTTGGAGAAGAGCTTTCTTT. Translating gives CAWSTGWRRAFF.

This clone turned up a few times. This chain links TRBV27 with TRBJ1-2; 9 nucleotides align to TRBD1. The CDR3 runs 14 residues. Germline CDR1 is MNHEY and CDR2 is SMNVEV (reference sequence). V trimming: 5 bases; J trimming: 6 bases; junction bases outside the gene matches: 7. The CDR3 reads CASSPQGAAHGYTF. CDR3 DNA sequence: TGTGCCAGCAGTCCACAGGGGGCCGCCCATGGCTACACCTTC.

The rearrangement joins TRBV2 to TRBJ2-1; D is unresolved. Germline-derived CDR1 and CDR2 are SNHLY and FYNNEI. Trimming removed 5 bases from V and 6 bases from J, with 17 bases in between. This CDR3 is built from 15 residues. CDR3 sequence: CASSNPGSFGNEQFF. As DNA, the CDR3 is TGTGCCAGCAGTAACCCGGGTTCGTTCGGCAATGAGCAGTTCTTC.

V gene TRBV13 combines with J gene TRBJ2-5, with 7 bases fitting TRBD1. The CDR3 is 14 amino acids. Germline V CDR1 and CDR2: PRHDT, FYEKMQ (reference sequence). V was pared by 5 bases and J by 1 base, with 4 bases of the junction left unmatched. DNA for the CDR3: TGTGCCAGCAGCCCCGGGACAGTCCAAGAGACCCAGTACTTC. This translates into CASSPGTVQETQYF.

The gene calls are TRBV10-3 and TRBJ2-7; D uncertain. Germline V gene lookup returns CDR1 ENHRY and CDR2 SYGVKD. V lost 4 bases and J 3 bases, leaving 7 bases between the germline ends. This CDR3 contains 12 residues. CDR3 residues: CAISVSGYEQYF. The CDR3 DNA follows: TGTGCCATCAGTGTATCGGGCTACGAGCAGTACTTC.

This clone was observed a handful of times. The rearrangement uses TRBV5-1 and TRBJ2-1; 7 positions agree with TRBD2. CDR3 size: 16 residues. Losses at the gene ends were 5 bases for V and 8 bases for J; bases not matched to a gene: 16. Germline-derived CDR1 and CDR2 are SGHRS and YFSETQ. The CDR3 spells CASSLGAGFPWDEQFF. The CDR3 coding sequence is TGCGCCAGCAGTCTGGGAGCGGGGTTCCCTTGGGATGAGCAGTTCTTC.

The J gene is TRBJ2-1, the V gene TRBV19; D remains unclear. Germline values: CDR1 LNHDA, CDR2 SQIVND (reference sequence). Trimming removed 3 bases at V and 6 bases at J, with 9 bases between. This CDR3 is 13 amino acids long. CDR3 nucleotides: TGTGCCAGTAGTATCAAAGGCGGCAATGAGCAGTTCTTC. Its protein is CASSIKGGNEQFF.

The chain carries TRBV7-9 and TRBJ2-7; 8 bases line up with TRBD1. Germline-derived CDR1 and CDR2 are SEHNR and FQNEAQ (reference sequence). Trimming took 7 bases from V and 5 from J; bases not matched to a gene: 10. The length of the CDR3 is 14 residues. The CDR3 nucleotides are TGTGCCAGCACCCTCTTCGCAGGGGGCCACGAGCAGTACTTC. Translating it yields CASTLFAGGHEQYF.

A single count supports this clone. One junction end disagrees with the germline gene, perhaps due to a read error. The chain joins TRBV5-1 to TRBJ2-7; 8 bases are shared with TRBD1. From germline, CDR1 is SGHRS and CDR2 YFSETQ. This CDR3 is built from 14 residues. In nucleotides, the CDR3 is TGCGCCAGCAGCTTGGGGGACAGGCCTCCGGCGCTGCACTTC. Amino acids: CASSLGDRPPALHF. The whole variable domain, remainder taken from reference TRBV5-1 and TRBJ2-7, is KAGVTQTPRYLIKTRGQQVTLSCSPISGHRSVSWYQQTPGQGLQFLFEYFSETQRNKGNFPGRFSGRQFSNSRSEMNVSTLELGDSALYLCASSLGDRPPALHFGPGTRLTVT.

The chain links TRBV5-1 to TRBJ2-6; D possibly corresponds to TRBD2 (5 bases). The V and J ends lost 3 bases and 2 bases respectively, with 9 bases between them. This CDR3 has 15 amino acids. CDR1 is SGHRS and CDR2 is YFSETQ in the germline V gene. The CDR3 here is CASSSGNAGANVLTF. The CDR3, as DNA: TGCGCCAGCAGCTCGGGAAACGCTGGGGCCAACGTCCTGACTTTC.

The chain links TRBV2 to TRBJ2-7, with 8 bases fitting TRBD1. Germline CDR1 and CDR2: SNHLY and FYNNEI. This CDR3 is 14 amino acids long. J lost 1 base, V lost 5 bases, and 4 bases had no gene match. CDR3 sequence: CASSPGQDSYEQYF. The CDR3 DNA sequence: TGTGCCAGCAGTCCGGGACAGGATTCCTACGAGCAGTACTTC. Complete variable domain (other parts from reference TRBV2 and TRBJ2-7): EPEVTQTPSHQVTQMGQEVILRCVPISNHLYFYWYRQILGQKVEFLVSFYNNEISEKSEIFDDQFSVERPDGSNFTLKIRSTKLEDSAMYFCASSPGQDSYEQYFGPGTRLTVT.

The chain links TRBV7-3 to TRBJ2-1, with TRBD2 matching over 11 bases. This CDR3 has 15 residues. V gave up 5 bases and J gave up 3 bases; unmatched junction bases: 3. Germline CDR1 is SGHTA and CDR2 is FQGTGA. CDR3 amino acids: CASSPTSGGYNEQFF. For the CDR3, the DNA is TGTGCCAGCAGCCCAACTAGCGGGGGCTACAATGAGCAGTTCTTC.

The rearrangement links TRBV11-3 to TRBJ1-4; unclear D gene. Trimming took 0 bases from V and 0 from J, leaving 8 bases between them. The CDR3 totals 16 residues. The V gene's germline CDR1 is SGHNT and CDR2 YENEEA. CDR3 sequence (DNA): TGTGCCAGCAGCTTAGATCACGGAGCAACTAATGAAAAACTGTTTTTT. Protein sequence: CASSLDHGATNEKLFF.

This chain connects TRBV5-1 to TRBJ1-4; the D gene is possibly TRBD1 (5 bases). Trimming removed 3 bases at V and 6 bases at J, with 15 bases between. Looked up from germline, CDR1 is SGHRS and CDR2 is YFSETQ. The length of the CDR3 is 15 residues. CDR3 residues: CASSWMGRGDEKLFF. Here the CDR3 DNA reads TGCGCCAGCAGCTGGATGGGGCGGGGGGATGAAAAACTGTTTTTT.

The chain uses TRBV5-1 and TRBJ1-1; the D gene is possibly TRBD1 (5 bases). From germline, CDR1 is SGHRS and CDR2 YFSETQ. V was clipped by 0 bases and J by 5 bases, with 11 bases between them. CDR3 length equals 14 residues. DNA of the CDR3: TGCGCCAGCAGCTTGGAATTAGGGGAAACTGAAGCTTTCTTT. Its protein is CASSLELGETEAFF.

The chain joins TRBV29-1 to TRBJ1-2; possibly TRBD1 for D (6 bases). Germline values: CDR1 SQVTM, CDR2 ANQGSEA. V lost 5 bases and J 5 bases, leaving 24 bases between the germline ends. The CDR3 has 16 residues. The CDR3 loop reads CSVREFWDTGIYGYTF. Here the CDR3 DNA reads TGCAGCGTTAGGGAATTCTGGGACACGGGGATTTATGGCTACACCTTC. Using reference TRBV29-1 and TRBJ1-2 for the parts outside the CDR3, the full variable domain is SAVISQKPSRDICQRGTSLTIQCQVDSQVTMMFWYRQQPGQSLTLIATANQGSEATYESGFVIDKFPISRPNLTFSTLTVSNMSPEDSSIYLCSVREFWDTGIYGYTFGSGTRLTVV.

The rearrangement uses TRBV7-9 and TRBJ1-1; D not resolved. In germline, CDR1 is SEHNR, CDR2 FQNEAQ (reference sequence). V was trimmed by 3 bases and J by 8 bases, leaving 7 bases between them. The CDR3 consists of 11 residues. As DNA, the CDR3 is TGTGCCAGCAGCTTCCTTCGGGAAGCTTTCTTT. Translation gives CASSFLREAFF.

This clone has just one count. J is TRBJ2-1 and V is TRBV12-3 or TRBV12-4; TRBD1 is a possible D gene (5 bases). This CDR3 has 13 residues. Trimming removed 3 bases from V and 8 bases from J, with 11 bases in between. This CDR3 reads CASSFQQGYEQFF. CDR3 sequence (DNA): TGTGCCAGCAGTTTCCAGCAGGGCTATGAGCAGTTCTTC.

V and J are TRBV7-9 and TRBJ2-6, with TRBD1 matching 10 bases. Germline loops: CDR1 SEHNR, CDR2 FQNEAQ (reference sequence). CDR3 size: 17 residues. V lost 7 bases and J lost 2; bases outside the gene matches: 8. The CDR3 DNA is TGTGCCAGCACGCAAGGGACAGGGGTCCCTGGGGCCAACGTCCTGACTTTC. Translation gives CASTQGTGVPGANVLTF. Complete variable domain (other parts from reference TRBV7-9 and TRBJ2-6): DTGVSQNPRHKITKRGQNVTFRCDPISEHNRLYWYRQTLGQGPEFLTYFQNEAQLEKSRLLSDRFSAERPKGSFSTLEIQRTEQGDSAMYLCASTQGTGVPGANVLTFGAGSRLTVL.

V gene TRBV27 combines with J gene TRBJ2-6; a weak D match, TRBD1 (5 bases). This CDR3 has 18 residues. Trimming stripped 3 bases from V and 0 bases from J, with 15 bases between. Germline CDR1 MNHEY, CDR2 SMNVEV (reference sequence). The CDR3 spells CASSFLDRFSSGANVLTF. Here the CDR3 DNA reads TGTGCCAGCAGTTTTCTCGACAGATTTAGCTCTGGGGCCAACGTCCTGACTTTC.

The V call is TRBV6-5, the J call TRBJ1-1; 8 bases map to TRBD1. Germline V lookup: CDR1 MNHEY, CDR2 SVGAGI. The CDR3 contains 14 residues. V trimming: 6 bases; J trimming: 11 bases; junction bases outside the gene matches: 14. The CDR3 DNA reads as TGTGCCAGCAGGTATGGACAGGGATCACCTGTGGCTTTCTTT. Translation: CASRYGQGSPVAFF.